The 18 T cell receptor beta chains below were found in one sample sequenced in a study of response to subunit inactivated influenza vaccine. Each CDR3 protein is one row after TCRdb ran MiXCR on the RT-PCR reads. In the table there are about 610,000 distinct CDR3 sequences, 11% to 15% of which are singletons. The sequenced sample was PBMCs from blood, obtained about 13 days after vaccination. The source of these receptors is a man in his fifties or sixties who received an inactivated influenza vaccine.

The chain joins TRBV7-9 to TRBJ2-1, with 11 bases matching TRBD2. This CDR3 spans 15 amino acids. Germline values: CDR1 SEHNR, CDR2 FQNEAQ (reference sequence). The junction had 6 bases not matched to a gene; V was cut back by 6 bases and J by 5 bases. CDR3 nucleotide sequence: TGTGCCAGCAGGTGGGGGACTAGCGGTAACAATGAGCAGTTCTTC. Protein sequence: CASRWGTSGNNEQFF.

This clonotype was counted only a few times. The chain carries TRBV21-1 and TRBJ2-5. TRBV21-1 counts as a pseudogene. This CDR3 is built from 11 residues. CDR3 in DNA: TGTGCCAGCAGACATATGGAGACCCAGTACTTC. Residues: CASRHMETQYF.

This clonotype was counted a few times. This chain joins TRBV27 and TRBJ2-5, with 13 nucleotides matching TRBD2. This CDR3 has 15 residues. Germline CDR1 reads MNHEY; CDR2 reads SMNVEV (reference sequence). V was clipped by 6 bases and J by 2 bases; unmatched bases: 3. CDR3 bases: TGTGCCAGCAGCAAGACTAGCGGGAGGCAAGAGACCCAGTACTTC. It yields the protein CASSKTSGRQETQYF.

This clonotype was observed a handful of times. The rearrangement links TRBV15 to TRBJ2-2; no reliable D call. V was cut by 7 bases and J by 0 bases, with 12 bases left in between. The CDR3 consists of 15 residues. Per germline, CDR1 LNHNV and CDR2 YYDKDF (reference sequence). The CDR3 nucleotides read TGTGCCACCACGTTCGGCCAGACGAACACCGGGGAGCTGTTTTTT. This sequence encodes CATTFGQTNTGELFF.

This sequence joins TRBV20-1 and TRBJ2-2, with TRBD1 matching over 7 bases. There are 14 residues in the CDR3. CDR1 DFQATT and CDR2 SNEGSKA come from the germline V gene (reference sequence). V trimming: 4 bases; J trimming: 0 bases; junction bases outside the gene matches: 2. Here the CDR3 DNA reads TGCAGTGCTACCGGGACAGCGAACACCGGGGAGCTGTTTTTT. This gives the protein CSATGTANTGELFF.

The genes are TRBV28 and TRBJ1-3; 7 bases are shared with TRBD1. The V gene's germline CDR1 is MDHEN and CDR2 SYDVKM. V lost 5 bases and J lost 5; bases outside the gene matches: 9. The CDR3 covers 15 residues. This CDR3 reads CASSVPGQQRNTIYF. CDR3 nucleotide sequence: TGTGCCAGCAGTGTACCGGGACAGCAACGAAACACCATATATTTT. The variable domain in full, with the rest retrieved from reference TRBV28 and TRBJ1-3, is DVKVTQSSRYLVKRTGEKVFLECVQDMDHENMFWYRQDPGLGLRLIYFSYDVKMKEKGDIPEGYSVSREKKERFSLILESASTNQTSMYLCASSVPGQQRNTIYFGEGSWLTVV.

J is TRBJ2-3 and V is TRBV5-4; TRBD1 agrees at 7 bases. The CDR3 is made up of 16 amino acids. V was pared by 2 bases and J by 2 bases, with 8 bases of the junction left unmatched. Germline CDR1 is SGHNT and CDR2 is YYREEE (reference sequence). CDR3 loop: CASSLKTGHSTDTQYF. DNA for the CDR3: TGTGCCAGCAGCTTAAAGACAGGGCATTCCACAGATACGCAGTATTTT.

The chain couples TRBV9 to TRBJ2-1; unclear D gene. The CDR3 is 13 residues long. The V gene lost 2 bases and the J gene lost 8 bases, with 11 bases spanning the gap. Per the germline V gene, CDR1 is SGDLS and CDR2 is YYNGEE. CDR3 sequence reads: CASSVPSSYEQFF. In DNA form, the CDR3 reads TGTGCCAGCAGCGTGCCCTCGTCCTATGAGCAGTTCTTC.

This clonotype was seen more than once but under ten times. The chain couples TRBV3-1 to TRBJ1-2; maybe TRBD1 (5 bases). V lost 0 bases to trimming and J lost 12 bases, with 8 bases between them. This CDR3 is built from 11 residues. Germline V gene sequence: CDR1 LGHDT, CDR2 YNNKEL (reference sequence). In DNA, the CDR3 is TGTGCCAGCAGCCAAGATTTGGGACACACCTTC. Encoded protein: CASSQDLGHTF.

This chain links TRBV6-1 with TRBJ2-7, with 9 positions matching TRBD1. There are 16 residues in the CDR3. The V segment lost 5 bases and the J segment 2 bases; nucleotides outside the gene matches: 10. Germline-derived CDR1 and CDR2 are MNHNS and SASEGT. For the CDR3, the DNA is TGTGCCAGCAGTACATTGGGAGGGGACAGGGCCTACGAGCAGTACTTC. Translated, it gives CASSTLGGDRAYEQYF.

This sequence joins TRBV3-1 and TRBJ2-1; TRBD1 aligns across 9 bases. Per germline, CDR1 LGHDT and CDR2 YNNKEL (reference sequence). This CDR3 has 16 residues. The V and J ends lost 4 bases and 7 bases, in that order; junction bases with no gene match: 11. CDR3 region: CASSPIPGQGGNEQFF. CDR3 DNA: TGTGCCAGCAGCCCGATTCCGGGACAGGGAGGAAATGAGCAGTTCTTC.

The chain joins TRBV5-5 to TRBJ1-1; D ambiguous. This CDR3 comprises 14 residues. The V gene lost 0 bases and the J gene lost 3 bases, with 9 bases spanning the gap. Germline CDR1 and CDR2: SGHKS and YYEKEE (reference sequence). The CDR3 reads CASSLAVADTEAFF. DNA for the CDR3: TGTGCCAGCAGCTTGGCCGTCGCAGACACTGAAGCTTTCTTT. Together with reference TRBV5-5 and TRBJ1-1, the CDR3 gives the full variable domain: DAGVTQSPTHLIKTRGQQVTLRCSPISGHKSVSWYQQVLGQGPQFIFQYYEKEERGRGNFPDRFSARQFPNYSSELNVNALLLGDSALYLCASSLAVADTEAFFGQGTRLTVV.

CDR3 loop: CATSPGTFPYEQYF. CDR3 bases: TGTGCCACCAGTCCCGGGACATTTCCCTACGAGCAGTACTTC. V and J are TRBV24-1 and TRBJ2-7; tentative D call: TRBD1 (6 bases). The CDR3 runs to 14 residues. Trimming shortened V by 6 bases and J by 2 bases, and 13 bases separated the two germline ends. Per the germline V gene, CDR1 is KGHDR and CDR2 is SFDVKD.

This rearrangement joins TRBV4-1 to TRBJ2-5, with 9 bases matching TRBD2. J was trimmed by 4 bases and V by 1 base; bases with no gene match: 13. CDR3 size: 18 residues. CDR1 is MGHRA, CDR2 YSYEKL, per germline. Written as DNA, the CDR3 is TGCGCCAGCAGCCAAGCTCTAGCGGGGAGGGTACCAATAGAGACCCAGTACTTC. Translated: CASSQALAGRVPIETQYF.

This chain links TRBV6-1 with TRBJ1-6; D uncertain. CDR3 length: 14 residues. Looked up from germline, CDR1 is MNHNS and CDR2 is SASEGT. The V end was cut by 6 bases, the J end by 7 bases, with 13 bases between. This chain's CDR3 is CASRDRTVNSPLHF. CDR3 in DNA: TGTGCCAGCAGGGACCGGACGGTAAATTCACCCCTCCACTTT.

The rearrangement uses TRBV5-1 and TRBJ2-5; D may be TRBD1 or TRBD2 (5 bases each). The ends were cut back, 3 bases at V and 0 bases at J, with 12 bases in the middle. The CDR3 totals 15 residues. Germline CDR1 reads SGHRS; CDR2 reads YFSETQ. CDR3 DNA: TGCGCCAGCAGCTCCGGGACGGATTACCAAGAGACCCAGTACTTC. Encoded protein: CASSSGTDYQETQYF.

The chain is built from TRBV7-2 and TRBJ2-7; no firm D call. V dropped 1 base and J dropped 2 bases, with 12 bases sitting between them. This CDR3 has 15 amino acids. The V gene's germline CDR1 is SGHTA and CDR2 FQGNSA. The CDR3 bases are TGTGCCAGCAGCTTAGTGCCAGGCGGAACCTACGAGCAGTACTTC. Translation gives CASSLVPGGTYEQYF.

A few counts support this clonotype. The chain has TRBV7-2 and TRBJ2-7, with TRBD1 matching over 10 bases. CDR1 is SGHTA, CDR2 FQGNSA, per germline. CDR3 size: 17 residues. Trimming removed 0 bases from V and 5 bases from J; junction bases left unmatched: 10. The CDR3: CASSLAPGTGDRHEQYF. The CDR3 DNA sequence: TGTGCCAGCAGCTTAGCGCCGGGGACAGGGGATAGGCACGAGCAGTACTTC.